The 4 T cell receptor beta chains in this list originate from one sample, sequenced in a study of cytomegalovirus exposure and HLA in healthy donors. Amplification used 60 Vbeta primers and 13 Jbeta primers. Repertoires were generated with immunoSEQ multiplex PCR, while TCRdb's copy carries only in-frame clones and drops some. The sample lists fewer than 150,000 clones; roughly 77% were seen once. The sample consisted of PBMCs. Every receptor here comes from a man younger than 45 in good health.

Only one count was recorded for this clone. The rearrangement uses TRBV28 and TRBJ2-7; D remains unclear. The CDR3 consists of 11 residues. In germline, CDR1 is MDHEN, CDR2 SYDVKM. Trimming left V 8 bases short and J 6 bases short, with 11 bases between. The CDR3 sequence: CASHGAAEQYF. The CDR3 DNA sequence: TGTGCCAGCCACGGAGCTGCCGAGCAGTACTTC. The full variable domain, in which reference TRBV28 and TRBJ2-7 provide the parts outside the CDR3, is DVKVTQSSRYLVKRTGEKVFLECVQDMDHENMFWYRQDPGLGLRLIYFSYDVKMKEKGDIPEGYSVSREKKERFSLILESASTNQTSMYLCASHGAAEQYFGPGTRLTVT.

The chain recombines TRBV5-6 with TRBJ2-1; TRBD2 agrees at 7 bases. CDR1 is SGHDT and CDR2 is YYEEEE in the germline V gene. CDR3 size: 11 residues. The ends lost 9 bases at V and 8 bases at J; junction bases unmatched: 5. CDR3 in DNA: TGTGCCAATTGCGGGGGAGATGAGCAGTTCTTC. This encodes CANCGGDEQFF.

This clone appeared once. The genes are TRBV7-2 and TRBJ2-3; 7 positions match TRBD2. CDR1 SGHTA and CDR2 FQGNSA come from the germline V gene. Trimming at V came to 3 bases and at J to 8 bases, leaving 14 bases not matched to a gene. The CDR3 has 16 amino acids. CDR3 sequence reads: CASSFRPDAGGSTQYF. For the CDR3, the DNA is TGTGCCAGCAGCTTCCGCCCGGATGCCGGCGGGAGTACGCAGTATTTT.

CDR3 sequence: CASSVGSSGTYNEQFF. DNA of the CDR3: TGTGCCAGCAGCGTAGGATCTAGCGGTACCTACAATGAGCAGTTCTTC. The rearrangement uses TRBV9 and TRBJ2-1, with 7 nucleotides matching TRBD2. The V gene's germline CDR1 is SGDLS and CDR2 YYNGEE. The CDR3 totals 16 residues. V lost 0 bases, J lost 2 bases, and 5 bases stayed unmatched. Supplemented by reference TRBV9 and TRBJ2-1, the full variable domain reads DSGVTQTPKHLITATGQRVTLRCSPRSGDLSVYWYQQSLDQGLQFLIQYYNGEERAKGNILERFSAQQFPDLHSELNLSSLELGDSALYFCASSVGSSGTYNEQFFGPGTRLTVL.